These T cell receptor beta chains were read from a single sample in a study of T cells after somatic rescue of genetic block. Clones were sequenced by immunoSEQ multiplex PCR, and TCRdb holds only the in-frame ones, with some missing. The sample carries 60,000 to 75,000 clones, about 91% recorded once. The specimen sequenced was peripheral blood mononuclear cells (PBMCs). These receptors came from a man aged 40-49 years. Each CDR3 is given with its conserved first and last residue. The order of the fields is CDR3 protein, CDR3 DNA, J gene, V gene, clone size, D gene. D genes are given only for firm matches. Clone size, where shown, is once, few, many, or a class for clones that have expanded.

CASSPGTGDHEQYF TGTGCCAGCAGTCCCGGGACAGGGGACCACGAGCAGTACTTC TRBJ2-7 TRBV27 NA TRBD1
CASSITGNGVQPQHF TGTGCCAGTAGTATAACTGGGAACGGGGTTCAGCCCCAGCATTTT TRBJ1-5 TRBV19 once NA
CASRRHDGQGNTIYF TGTGCCAGCAGACGACATGATGGGCAGGGAAACACCATATATTTT TRBJ1-3 TRBV6-6 NA NA
CASSGQLASGELFF TGTGCCAGCAGCGGACAATTAGCGTCCGGGGAGCTGTTTTTT TRBJ2-2 TRBV9 NA NA
CASKQVLQETQYF TGTGCCAGCAAACAGGTGTTACAAGAGACCCAGTACTTC TRBJ2-5 TRBV6-5 NA NA
CASSLLQGANGYTF TGTGCCAGCAGCTTACTACAGGGGGCTAATGGCTACACCTTC TRBJ1-2 TRBV7-9 few TRBD1
CASSLDEGGEAFF TGTGCCAGCAGCTTAGATGAGGGAGGGGAAGCTTTCTTT TRBJ1-1 TRBV7-2 once NA
CASSQGVDGGNQPQHF TGCGCCAGCAGCCAAGGGGTCGATGGGGGCAATCAGCCCCAGCATTTT TRBJ1-5 TRBV4-1 NA NA
CASSGSTGGDEKLFF TGTGCCAGCAGTGGATCGACAGGGGGCGACGAAAAACTGTTTTTT TRBJ1-4 TRBV6-1 NA TRBD1
CASSLDWRQGTTHTGELFF TGTGCCAGCAGCTTAGATTGGCGGCAGGGAACGACCCACACCGGGGAGCTGTTTTTT TRBJ2-2 TRBV7-2 NA NA
CASSRRAPNEKLFF TGTGCCAGCAGCCGCCGGGCCCCTAATGAAAAACTGTTTTTT TRBJ1-4 TRBV2 NA NA
CASSLDPISYNEQFF TGCGCCAGCAGCTTGGATCCGATCTCCTACAATGAGCAGTTCTTC TRBJ2-1 TRBV5-1 NA NA
CASSPLRNTGELFF TGTGCCAGCAGCCCCCTAAGGAACACCGGGGAGCTGTTTTTT TRBJ2-2 TRBV11-2 NA NA
CASSLTAPLDKWDTQYF TGTGCCAGCAGTTTAACGGCCCCGCTAGATAAGTGGGATACGCAGTATTTT TRBJ2-3 TRBV27 once NA
CASSRSPATNEKLFF TGTGCCAGCAGCCGAAGTCCAGCAACTAATGAAAAACTGTTTTTT TRBJ1-4 TRBV5-5 NA NA
CASNCGLATEKEYF TGTGCCAGCAACTGCGGGCTAGCCACAGAGAAGGAGTACTTC TRBJ2-7 TRBV6-5 once NA
CASSIQVGIGGELFF TGTGCCAGTAGTATACAGGTTGGAATCGGCGGGGAGCTGTTTTTT TRBJ2-2 TRBV19 NA NA
CASSLSPGQTYEQYF TGTGCCAGCAGTTTATCACCGGGACAGACCTACGAGCAGTACTTC TRBJ2-7 TRBV27 NA TRBD1
CASRGDRGDAFF TGTGCCAGCAGAGGGGACAGAGGGGACGCTTTCTTT TRBJ1-1 TRBV2 few TRBD1
CASSLGNSYEQYF TGTGCCAGCAGCTTGGGGAACAGCTACGAGCAGTACTTC TRBJ2-7 TRBV5-6 NA NA
CASRQGQAHPEAFF TGTGCCAGCAGGCAAGGACAGGCCCACCCTGAAGCTTTCTTT TRBJ1-1 TRBV2 NA TRBD1
CATSRDPGGAEQYF TGTGCCACCAGCAGAGATCCCGGAGGAGCGGAGCAGTACTTC TRBJ2-7 TRBV15 NA NA
CASSGDRNEQFF TGTGCCAGCAGTGGGGACAGGAATGAGCAGTTCTTC TRBJ2-1 TRBV2 NA TRBD1
CASSRGGESGNTIYF TGTGCCAGCAGCCGAGGGGGCGAGTCTGGAAACACCATATATTTT TRBJ1-3 TRBV28 NA TRBD1
CASRVAATDTQYF TGCGCCAGCAGAGTAGCGGCCACAGATACGCAGTATTTT TRBJ2-3 TRBV5-1 NA NA
CANSRDWNNEQFF TGTGCCAACAGCCGTGACTGGAACAATGAGCAGTTCTTC TRBJ2-1 TRBV2 NA NA
CATSRDLGTVNQPQHF TGTGCCACCAGCAGAGATCTTGGGACAGTCAATCAGCCCCAGCATTTT TRBJ1-5 TRBV15 NA TRBD1
CASSPQRVVDTEAFF TGTGCCAGCAGCCCCCAGCGGGTTGTGGACACTGAAGCTTTCTTT TRBJ1-1 TRBV7-3 NA NA
CASSLGQGVTEAFF TGCGCCAGCAGCTTAGGACAGGGTGTCACTGAAGCTTTCTTT TRBJ1-1 TRBV5-1 NA TRBD1
CASSLATGGNQPQHF TGTGCCAGCAGCTTAGCTACAGGGGGCAACCAGCCCCAGCATTTT TRBJ1-5 TRBV7-9 NA TRBD1
CSVRRQGAEAFF TGCAGCGTTCGACGACAGGGCGCTGAAGCTTTCTTT TRBJ1-1 TRBV29-1 NA TRBD1
CASSRGPNTEAFF TGTGCCAGTAGTAGGGGGCCGAACACTGAAGCTTTCTTT TRBJ1-1 TRBV19 few NA
CASSLYSGGTDEQFF TGTGCTAGCAGCTTGTACAGCGGGGGGACTGATGAGCAGTTCTTC TRBJ2-1 TRBV7-7 NA TRBD2
CASSEKIAGPRRPQHF TGTGCCAGCAGTGAAAAGATTGCAGGGCCCAGGAGGCCCCAGCATTTT TRBJ1-5 TRBV2 NA NA
CASSLGREGWTRGLIRELFF TGTGCCAGCAGCTTAGGACGAGAGGGTTGGACGCGGGGGCTGATAAGGGAGCTGTTTTTT TRBJ2-2 TRBV7-6 NA NA
CASSESRGPTNEQFF TGTGCCAGCAGCGAATCAAGGGGCCCGACGAATGAGCAGTTCTTC TRBJ2-1 TRBV7-9 once NA
CASSLGASGRFGYEQYF TGTGCCAGCAGCTTAGGGGCTAGCGGGAGATTTGGCTACGAGCAGTACTTC TRBJ2-7 TRBV7-2 NA TRBD2
CASRLGQPTTNEKLFF TGTGCCAGCAGACTAGGACAGCCCACAACTAATGAAAAACTGTTTTTT TRBJ1-4 TRBV5-8 NA NA
CAIAGDGLGNTIYF TGTGCCATTGCCGGGGACGGTCTTGGAAACACCATATATTTT TRBJ1-3 TRBV10-3 NA NA
CASSRQFMNTEAFF TGTGCCAGTAGCAGACAGTTCATGAACACTGAAGCTTTCTTT TRBJ1-1 TRBV19 NA NA
CASSAGTSRVEQYF TGTGCCAGCAGTGCCGGGACTAGCCGTGTCGAGCAGTACTTC TRBJ2-7 TRBV27 NA TRBD2
CASSYGGTRNTEAFF TGTGCCAGCAGTTACGGGGGGACGAGGAACACTGAAGCTTTCTTT TRBJ1-1 TRBV6-6 NA NA
CASSDVRLAGLNTGELFF TGCGCCAGCAGTGATGTTAGGCTAGCGGGGTTGAACACCGGGGAGCTGTTTTTT TRBJ2-2 TRBV10-2 NA TRBD2
CASRMDTRNYGYTF TGTGCCAGTAGGATGGACACGCGGAACTATGGCTACACCTTC TRBJ1-2 TRBV19 NA NA
CASTTGINQPQHF TGTGCCAGCACGACAGGGATCAATCAGCCCCAGCATTTT TRBJ1-5 TRBV18 NA TRBD1
CASSPEPPELAPNEQFF TGTGCCAGCAGCCCAGAGCCTCCGGAACTAGCACCCAATGAGCAGTTCTTC TRBJ2-1 TRBV27 NA NA
CASSLVGAGGKNEQFF TGTGCCAGCAGCTTAGTCGGGGCAGGGGGCAAGAATGAGCAGTTCTTC TRBJ2-1 TRBV7-8 few TRBD1
CASSEAVRSGTQYF TGTGCCAGCAGTGAAGCTGTCAGGTCAGGAACCCAGTACTTC TRBJ2-5 TRBV2 NA NA
CASSKPQFANTGELFF TGTGCCAGCAGCAAACCCCAGTTCGCGAACACCGGGGAGCTGTTTTTT TRBJ2-2 TRBV21-1 NA NA
CASSEGLAAPYEQYF TGTGCCAGCAGTGAAGGACTAGCGGCCCCCTACGAGCAGTACTTC TRBJ2-7 TRBV6-1 NA TRBD2